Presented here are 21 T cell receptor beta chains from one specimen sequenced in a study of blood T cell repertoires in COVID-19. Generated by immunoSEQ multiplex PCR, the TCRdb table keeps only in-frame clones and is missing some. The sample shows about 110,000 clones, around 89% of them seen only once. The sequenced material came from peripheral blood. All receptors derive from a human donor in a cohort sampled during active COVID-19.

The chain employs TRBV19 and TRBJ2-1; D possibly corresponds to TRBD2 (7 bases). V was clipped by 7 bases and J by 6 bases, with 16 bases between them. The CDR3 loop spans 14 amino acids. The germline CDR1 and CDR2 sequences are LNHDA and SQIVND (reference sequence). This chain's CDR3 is CASNPGGASNEQFF. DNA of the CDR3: TGTGCCAGTAACCCTGGGGGGGCGTCCAATGAGCAGTTCTTC.

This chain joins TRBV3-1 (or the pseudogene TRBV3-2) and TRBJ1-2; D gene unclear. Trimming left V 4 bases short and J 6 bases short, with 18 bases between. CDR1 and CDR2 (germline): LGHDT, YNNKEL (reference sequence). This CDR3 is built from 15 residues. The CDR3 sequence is CASSPPQPGSDGYTF. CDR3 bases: TGTGCCAGCAGCCCCCCCCAACCGGGTTCGGATGGCTACACCTTC.

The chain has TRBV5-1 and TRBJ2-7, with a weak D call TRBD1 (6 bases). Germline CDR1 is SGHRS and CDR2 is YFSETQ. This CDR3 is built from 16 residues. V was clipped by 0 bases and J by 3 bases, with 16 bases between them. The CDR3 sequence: CASSLAVRTVLYEQYF. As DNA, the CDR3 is TGCGCCAGCAGCTTGGCCGTGAGGACAGTCCTCTACGAGCAGTACTTC. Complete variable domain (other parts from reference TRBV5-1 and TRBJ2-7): KAGVTQTPRYLIKTRGQQVTLSCSPISGHRSVSWYQQTPGQGLQFLFEYFSETQRNKGNFPGRFSGRQFSNSRSEMNVSTLELGDSALYLCASSLAVRTVLYEQYFGPGTRLTVT.

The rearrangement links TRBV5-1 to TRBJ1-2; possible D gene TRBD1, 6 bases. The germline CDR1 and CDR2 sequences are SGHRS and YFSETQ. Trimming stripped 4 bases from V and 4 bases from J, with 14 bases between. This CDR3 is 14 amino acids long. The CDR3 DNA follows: TGCGCCAGCAGCCCCCAACAGGGTAGCTATGGCTACACCTTC. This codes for CASSPQQGSYGYTF.

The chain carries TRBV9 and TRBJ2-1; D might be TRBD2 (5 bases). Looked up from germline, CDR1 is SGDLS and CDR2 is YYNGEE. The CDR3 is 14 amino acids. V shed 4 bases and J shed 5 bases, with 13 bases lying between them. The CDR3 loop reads CASSTRLQHNEQFF. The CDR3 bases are TGTGCCAGCAGCACTCGACTACAACACAATGAGCAGTTCTTC.

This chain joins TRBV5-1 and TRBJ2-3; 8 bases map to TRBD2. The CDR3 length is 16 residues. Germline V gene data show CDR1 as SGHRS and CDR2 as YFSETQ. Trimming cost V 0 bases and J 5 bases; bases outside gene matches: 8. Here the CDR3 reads CASSLVVGGAQDTQYF. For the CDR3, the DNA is TGCGCCAGCAGCTTGGTTGTCGGGGGGGCCCAAGATACGCAGTATTTT.

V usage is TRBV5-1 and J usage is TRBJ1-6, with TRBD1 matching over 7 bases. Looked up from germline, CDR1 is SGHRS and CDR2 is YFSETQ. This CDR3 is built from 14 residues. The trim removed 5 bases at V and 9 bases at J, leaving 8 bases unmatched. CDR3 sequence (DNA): TGCGCCAGCAGTTTGACAGGGAGTGGTTCACCCCTCCACTTT. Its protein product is CASSLTGSGSPLHF.

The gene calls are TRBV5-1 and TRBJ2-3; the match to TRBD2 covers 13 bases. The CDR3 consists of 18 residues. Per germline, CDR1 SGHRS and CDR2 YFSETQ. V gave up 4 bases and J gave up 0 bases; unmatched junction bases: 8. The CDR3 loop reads CASSGGLAGSASTDTQYF. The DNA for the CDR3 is TGCGCCAGCAGCGGGGGACTAGCGGGGAGCGCAAGCACAGATACGCAGTATTTT.

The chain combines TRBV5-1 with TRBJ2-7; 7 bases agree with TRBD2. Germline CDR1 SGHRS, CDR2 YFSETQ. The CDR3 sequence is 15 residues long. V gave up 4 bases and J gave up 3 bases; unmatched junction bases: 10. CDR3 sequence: CASSPGGSGNYEQYF. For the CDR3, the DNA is TGCGCCAGCAGCCCTGGGGGGAGCGGGAACTACGAGCAGTACTTC.

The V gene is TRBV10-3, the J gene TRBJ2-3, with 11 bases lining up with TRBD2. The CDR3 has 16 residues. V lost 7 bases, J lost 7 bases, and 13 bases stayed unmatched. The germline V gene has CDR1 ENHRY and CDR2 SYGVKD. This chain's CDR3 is CAINSGRAVVPHTQYF. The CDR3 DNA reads TGTGCCATCAATAGCGGGAGGGCCGTGGTTCCTCATACGCAGTATTTT.

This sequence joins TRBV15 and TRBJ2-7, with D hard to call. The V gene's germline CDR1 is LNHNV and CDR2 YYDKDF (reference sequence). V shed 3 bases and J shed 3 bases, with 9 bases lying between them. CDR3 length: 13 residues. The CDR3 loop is CATSSDRSYEQYF. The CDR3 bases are TGTGCCACCAGCAGTGACCGGAGCTACGAGCAGTACTTC.

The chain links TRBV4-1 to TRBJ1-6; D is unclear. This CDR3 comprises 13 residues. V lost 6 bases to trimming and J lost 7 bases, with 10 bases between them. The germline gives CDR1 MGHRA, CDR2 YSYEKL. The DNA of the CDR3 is TGCGCCAGCAGGCGGGCCCCGAATTCACCCCTCCACTTT. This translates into CASRRAPNSPLHF.

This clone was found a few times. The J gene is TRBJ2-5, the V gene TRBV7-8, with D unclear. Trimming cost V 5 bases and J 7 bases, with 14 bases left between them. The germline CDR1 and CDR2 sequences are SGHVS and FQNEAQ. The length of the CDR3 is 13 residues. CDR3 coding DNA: TGTGCCAGCAGCCAACAGCCGGCCGCGACCCAGTACTTC. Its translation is CASSQQPAATQYF.

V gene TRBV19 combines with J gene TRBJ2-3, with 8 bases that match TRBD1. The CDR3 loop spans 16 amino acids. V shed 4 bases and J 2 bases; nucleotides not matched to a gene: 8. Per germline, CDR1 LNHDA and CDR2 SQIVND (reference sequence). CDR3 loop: CASSKGDRRATDTQYF. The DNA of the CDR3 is TGTGCCAGTAGTAAAGGGGACAGGAGGGCCACAGATACGCAGTATTTT.

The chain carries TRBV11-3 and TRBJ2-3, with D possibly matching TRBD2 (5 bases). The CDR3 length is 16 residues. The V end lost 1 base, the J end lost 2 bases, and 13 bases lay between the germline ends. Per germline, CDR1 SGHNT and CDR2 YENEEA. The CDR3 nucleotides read TGTGCCAGCAGCTTAGTACTGACGGGGATCACAGATACGCAGTATTTT. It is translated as CASSLVLTGITDTQYF.

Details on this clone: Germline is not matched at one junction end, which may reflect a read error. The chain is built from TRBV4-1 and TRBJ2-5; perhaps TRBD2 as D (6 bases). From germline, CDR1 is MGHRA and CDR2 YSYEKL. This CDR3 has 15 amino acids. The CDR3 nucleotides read TGCGCCAGCAGCCAAGATGGGCGGGACTCTCCTCCCAGTGACTTC. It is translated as CASSQDGRDSPPSDF.

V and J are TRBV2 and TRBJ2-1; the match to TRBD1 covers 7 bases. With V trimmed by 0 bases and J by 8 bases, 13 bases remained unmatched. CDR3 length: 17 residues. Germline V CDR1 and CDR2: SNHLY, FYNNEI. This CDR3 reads CASSEALTGSADDEQFF. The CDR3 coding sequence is TGTGCCAGCAGTGAAGCGTTGACAGGGAGCGCAGATGATGAGCAGTTCTTC.

CDR3 nucleotide sequence: TGTGCCAGCAGTCCTCACCAGGGGGACGGCAATCAGCCCCAGCATTTT. The encoded protein is CASSPHQGDGNQPQHF. J is TRBJ1-5 and V is TRBV27, with 7 nucleotides matching TRBD1. Germline V gene sequence: CDR1 MNHEY, CDR2 SMNVEV (reference sequence). CDR3 length equals 16 residues. V was pared by 5 bases and J by 2 bases, with 9 bases of the junction left unmatched.

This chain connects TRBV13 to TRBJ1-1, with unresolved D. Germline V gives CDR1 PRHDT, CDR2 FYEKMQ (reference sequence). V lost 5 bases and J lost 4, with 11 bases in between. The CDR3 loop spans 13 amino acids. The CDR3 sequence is CASSRTAGTEAFF. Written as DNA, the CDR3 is TGTGCCAGCAGCCGTACCGCGGGCACTGAAGCTTTCTTT.

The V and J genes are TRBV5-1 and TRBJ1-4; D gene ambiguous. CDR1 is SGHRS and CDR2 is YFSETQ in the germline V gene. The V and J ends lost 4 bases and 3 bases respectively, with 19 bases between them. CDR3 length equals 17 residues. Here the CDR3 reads CASSPQVALGANEKLFF. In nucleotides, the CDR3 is TGCGCCAGCAGCCCGCAGGTGGCTCTCGGGGCTAATGAAAAACTGTTTTTT.

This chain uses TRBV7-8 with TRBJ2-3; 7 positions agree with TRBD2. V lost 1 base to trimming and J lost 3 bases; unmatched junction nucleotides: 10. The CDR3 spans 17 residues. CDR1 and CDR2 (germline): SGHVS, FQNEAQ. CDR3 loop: CASSLESSVGGTDTQYF. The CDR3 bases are TGTGCCAGCAGCTTAGAGTCCTCGGTCGGGGGGACAGATACGCAGTATTTT.